The 22 T cell receptor beta chains presented below share a single source sample, sequenced in a study of cytomegalovirus exposure and HLA in healthy donors. Here immunoSEQ multiplex PCR was the method, and the copy in TCRdb shows in-frame clones only, minus some. The table shows over 250,000 clones, with roughly 87% occurring only once. The specimen was PBMCs. These receptors originate from a woman in her twenties or thirties in good health and CMV-seropositive.

The V gene is TRBV28, the J gene TRBJ1-4, with a weak D call TRBD1 (5 bases). CDR1 MDHEN and CDR2 SYDVKM come from the germline V gene. This CDR3 contains 14 residues. V lost 5 bases to trimming and J lost 8 bases, with 15 bases between them. The CDR3 here is CASSPSQGLEKLFF. Here the CDR3 DNA reads TGTGCCAGCAGTCCGTCCCAGGGTTTGGAAAAACTGTTTTTT.

V is TRBV15 and J is TRBJ1-2; tentatively, D is TRBD1 (6 bases). Germline V gene lookup returns CDR1 LNHNV and CDR2 YYDKDF (reference sequence). Deletions cut 0 bases from V and 2 bases from J, with 13 bases between. The CDR3 is made up of 16 amino acids. For the CDR3, the DNA is TGTGCCACCAGCAGAGACCGGGCAGGGGACAACTATGGCTACACCTTC. It encodes CATSRDRAGDNYGYTF.

This chain uses TRBV5-6 with TRBJ1-4; D perhaps matches TRBD1 (6 bases). The germline CDR1 and CDR2 sequences are SGHDT and YYEEEE. The CDR3 spans 15 residues. Trimming took off 4 bases at V and 3 bases at J, with 13 bases between the two ends. DNA for the CDR3: TGTGCCAGCAGCATCACAGGGAGTCCTAATGAAAAACTGTTTTTT. As protein: CASSITGSPNEKLFF.

This sequence joins TRBV15 and TRBJ2-3; 12 nucleotides align to TRBD2. The CDR3 has 15 residues. The trim removed 4 bases at V and 2 bases at J, leaving 1 base unmatched. CDR1 and CDR2 from the germline V gene are LNHNV and YYDKDF (reference sequence). The DNA of the CDR3 is TGTGCCACCAGCACTAGCGGGAGGGCCACAGATACGCAGTATTTT. It specifies CATSTSGRATDTQYF.

This sequence joins TRBV27 and TRBJ1-5, with 11 bases matching TRBD1. Trimming cost V 7 bases and J 4 bases; bases outside gene matches: 3. CDR1 and CDR2 from the germline V gene are MNHEY and SMNVEV (reference sequence). The CDR3 is 14 residues long. The DNA for the CDR3 is TGTGCCAGCACCGGACAGGGGGCTAATCAGCCCCAGCATTTT. Amino acids: CASTGQGANQPQHF.

To note about this clone: Other DNA sequences in this specimen translate into the identical CDR3. CDR3 in amino acids: CASSLGGDTEAFF. CDR3 coding DNA: TGTGCCAGCAGCTTAGGGGGAGATACTGAAGCTTTCTTT. V usage is TRBV7-3 and J usage is TRBJ1-1; maybe TRBD1 (5 bases). The germline V gene encodes CDR1 SGHTA and CDR2 FQGTGA. CDR3 size: 13 residues. Trimming removed 2 bases from V and 5 bases from J, with 9 bases in between.

The V call is TRBV27, the J call TRBJ2-1; no clear D. V dropped 5 bases and J dropped 10 bases, with 9 bases sitting between them. From germline, CDR1 is MNHEY and CDR2 SMNVEV (reference sequence). This CDR3 region has 11 residues. CDR3 coding DNA: TGTGCCAGCAGTACAAGTTTCGAGCAGTTCTTC. Its protein is CASSTSFEQFF.

V gene TRBV7-2 combines with J gene TRBJ1-6, with TRBD1 matching 9 bases. The CDR3 length is 14 residues. V trimming: 5 bases; J trimming: 9 bases; junction bases outside the gene matches: 5. Germline V gives CDR1 SGHTA, CDR2 FQGNSA. CDR3 loop: CASSPGTGTSPLHF. In DNA, the CDR3 is TGTGCCAGCAGCCCCGGGACAGGGACTTCACCCCTCCACTTT.

This chain joins TRBV4-2 and TRBJ2-7, with 8 bases matching TRBD2. The junction had 16 bases not matched to a gene; V was cut back by 1 base and J by 2 bases. CDR3 length: 19 amino acids. The germline V gene has CDR1 LGHNA and CDR2 YNFKEQ. CDR3 DNA: TGTGCCAGCAGCCAAGCGGGCAGGGGACTAGGAGTAACAGCCTACGAGCAGTACTTC. Protein: CASSQAGRGLGVTAYEQYF.

This clone was recorded once. The chain recombines TRBV7-3 with TRBJ2-5, with unresolved D. Germline CDR1 is SGHTA and CDR2 is FQGTGA. Trimming stripped 5 bases from V and 5 bases from J, with 12 bases between. The CDR3 has 13 amino acids. The CDR3 sequence: CASSPRVKETQYF. The CDR3, as DNA: TGTGCCAGCAGCCCTCGGGTGAAGGAGACCCAGTACTTC.

The chain recombines TRBV5-4 with TRBJ2-7, with 10 bases identical to TRBD1. The CDR3 is 18 amino acids. The germline V gene has CDR1 SGHNT and CDR2 YYREEE (reference sequence). V was clipped by 1 base and J by 2 bases; unmatched bases: 12. CDR3 loop: CASSLMGNGDRGTYEQYF. CDR3 nucleotides: TGTGCCAGCAGCTTGATGGGCAATGGGGACAGGGGAACCTACGAGCAGTACTTC.

The gene calls are TRBV19 and TRBJ2-7; D is ambiguous. Germline loops: CDR1 LNHDA, CDR2 SQIVND (reference sequence). Trimming shortened V by 8 bases and J by 3 bases, and 11 bases separated the two germline ends. This CDR3 has 12 residues. For the CDR3, the DNA is TGTGCCAGTCGTCAGGCGTTCTACGAGCAGTACTTC. Its protein product is CASRQAFYEQYF.

The chain has TRBV6-6 and TRBJ2-5; TRBD1 or TRBD2 may be the D gene (7 bases each). Germline CDR1 and CDR2: MNHNY and SVGAGI (reference sequence). Trimming shortened V by 6 bases and J by 3 bases, and 14 bases separated the two germline ends. The CDR3 is 14 residues long. CDR3 amino acids: CASSETGREETQYF. CDR3 coding DNA: TGTGCCAGCAGCGAGACAGGGAGGGAAGAGACCCAGTACTTC.

The chain employs TRBV5-1 and TRBJ2-2, with D tentatively TRBD1 or TRBD2 (5 bases each). V shed 2 bases and J shed 4 bases, with 18 bases lying between them. Germline lookup yields CDR1 SGHRS and CDR2 YFSETQ. This CDR3 comprises 17 residues. The CDR3 loop is CASSFRDHNAGTGELFF. Written as DNA, the CDR3 is TGCGCCAGCAGCTTTAGGGACCATAACGCGGGCACCGGGGAGCTGTTTTTT.

V gene TRBV9 combines with J gene TRBJ2-1; D gene ambiguous. Germline CDR1 SGDLS, CDR2 YYNGEE. The V gene lost 5 bases and the J gene lost 10 bases, with 10 bases spanning the gap. The CDR3 has 11 residues. The CDR3 sequence is CASSVSDEQFF. CDR3 coding DNA: TGTGCCAGCAGTGTATCGGACGAGCAGTTCTTC. Using reference TRBV9 and TRBJ2-1 for the parts outside the CDR3, the full variable domain is DSGVTQTPKHLITATGQRVTLRCSPRSGDLSVYWYQQSLDQGLQFLIQYYNGEERAKGNILERFSAQQFPDLHSELNLSSLELGDSALYFCASSVSDEQFFGPGTRLTVL.

This chain uses TRBV7-2 with TRBJ2-5; D gene uncertain. Germline CDR1 SGHTA, CDR2 FQGNSA. V lost 1 base and J 1 base, leaving 10 bases between the germline ends. The CDR3 runs to 15 residues. The CDR3: CASSLDLFRQETQYF. The CDR3 DNA follows: TGTGCCAGCAGCTTAGATCTTTTTCGCCAAGAGACCCAGTACTTC.

The V call is TRBV27, the J call TRBJ1-1; D remains ambiguous. The CDR3 contains 16 residues. Germline CDR1 and CDR2: MNHEY and SMNVEV (reference sequence). Trimming stripped 0 bases from V and 0 bases from J, with 11 bases between. The CDR3 loop is CASSLSGFALNTEAFF. The CDR3 DNA reads TGTGCCAGCAGTTTATCCGGCTTCGCTCTGAACACTGAAGCTTTCTTT.

CDR3 sequence (DNA): TGTGCCACCAGCATTGCCGGAGGACAGGGGCAAAGAAGCGAGCAGTACTTC. Translating gives CATSIAGGQGQRSEQYF. The chain links TRBV15 to TRBJ2-7, with 9 bases identical to TRBD1. V gave up 4 bases and J gave up 6 bases; unmatched junction bases: 16. CDR3 length: 17 residues. Germline values: CDR1 LNHNV, CDR2 YYDKDF (reference sequence).

The chain carries TRBV9 and TRBJ2-7, with 10 bases matching TRBD2. Germline CDR1 is SGDLS and CDR2 is YYNGEE. This CDR3 has 15 amino acids. V lost 0 bases and J lost 5; bases outside the gene matches: 5. The CDR3 here is CASSVELAGVNEQYF. CDR3 DNA sequence: TGTGCCAGCAGCGTAGAGCTAGCGGGAGTCAACGAGCAGTACTTC.

This clone was seen only once. The rearrangement uses TRBV28 and TRBJ1-1; the D is unclear. This CDR3 has 14 amino acids. Trimming removed 4 bases from V and 8 bases from J, with 17 bases in between. Germline loops: CDR1 MDHEN, CDR2 SYDVKM. The CDR3 coding sequence is TGTGCCAGCAGTTCAGACGTGTATTACAGAGAAGCTTTCTTT. Translation: CASSSDVYYREAFF.

The chain links TRBV7-2 to TRBJ1-2; 9 bases fit TRBD1. V was pared by 1 base and J by 3 bases, with 3 bases of the junction left unmatched. CDR1 and CDR2 from the germline V gene are SGHTA and FQGNSA. This CDR3 comprises 15 residues. This CDR3 reads CASSLGGQGYYGYTF. The CDR3 DNA sequence: TGTGCCAGCAGCTTAGGTGGACAGGGGTACTATGGCTACACCTTC.

The CDR3 protein is CATRDRGGNQPQHF. The DNA for the CDR3 is TGTGCCACCCGGGACAGGGGAGGCAATCAGCCCCAGCATTTT. The rearrangement links TRBV27 to TRBJ1-5, with 10 bases matching TRBD1. V was pared by 10 bases and J by 2 bases, with 5 bases of the junction left unmatched. Looked up from germline, CDR1 is MNHEY and CDR2 is SMNVEV (reference sequence). The CDR3 spans 14 residues.